This note documents a single T cell receptor beta chain sequence. The CDR3 runs to 12 residues. Germline V gene data show CDR1 as ENHRY and CDR2 as SYGVKD. Between the trimmed V and J ends, which lost 8 bases and 2 bases, there was a span of 7 bases. This specimen belongs to a study of control samples from healthy donors and cancer patients. Generated by immunoSEQ multiplex PCR, the TCRdb table keeps only in-frame clones and is missing some. The data contain hundreds of thousands of clones, approximately 92% of them singletons. This clonotype was obtained from a man aged 40-49 years with head and neck cancer. The sequenced sample was PBMCs. This chain links TRBV10-3 with TRBJ2-1, with D uncertain. The CDR3 sequence is CAIGTTYNEQFF. DNA for the CDR3: TGTGCCATCGGAACAACCTACAATGAGCAGTTCTTC.